The 8 T cell receptor beta chains presented below share a single source sample, sequenced in a study of blood T cell repertoires in COVID-19 (dated by TCRdb to 2020 to 2021). The method behind the library was the immunoSEQ multiplex PCR assay. The immuneACCESS repertoire file appears here via TCRdb, limited to in-frame rearrangements. These files lack a portion of the clones; in checked studies, under half of the deficit traces to unresolved V genes, and the cause of the others is not known. This sample is represented by around 240,000 clones; approximately 85% of them were singletons. Around 2% of the sample is taken by the ten largest. Sequences were obtained from PBMCs or T cells enriched from blood (not recorded which). All receptors derive from a woman in her fifties or sixties who had recovered from COVID-19.

The CDR3 loop is CASSPRAGGYEQYF. The CDR3, as DNA: TGTGCCAGCAGTCCGAGGGCCGGGGGGTACGAGCAGTACTTC. The chain couples TRBV6-5 to TRBJ2-7; TRBD2 matches 7 bases. CDR3 length equals 14 residues. The germline V gene has CDR1 MNHEY and CDR2 SVGAGI. J gave up 4 bases and V 5 bases, and 8 bases lay outside the gene matches.

The sample holds one count of this clone. The V gene is TRBV6-2 or TRBV6-3, the J gene TRBJ2-5; D is perhaps TRBD1 (5 bases). V lost 7 bases and J lost 5, with 17 bases in between. The germline V gene encodes CDR1 MNHEY and CDR2 SVGEGT. The CDR3 is 14 residues long. The CDR3 nucleotides are TGTGCCAGCACCCCATACAGGTTCCGGGAGACCCAGTACTTC. Translated, it gives CASTPYRFRETQYF.

This rearrangement joins TRBV5-1 to TRBJ2-1, with TRBD2 matching over 10 bases. Germline V gene sequence: CDR1 SGHRS, CDR2 YFSETQ. This CDR3 contains 16 residues. V shed 4 bases and J 4 bases; nucleotides not matched to a gene: 8. Here the CDR3 reads CASSDTSGKNYNEQFF. The CDR3 coding sequence is TGCGCCAGCAGCGACACTAGCGGGAAGAATTACAATGAGCAGTTCTTC. Drawing the rest from reference TRBV5-1 and TRBJ2-1, the complete variable domain is KAGVTQTPRYLIKTRGQQVTLSCSPISGHRSVSWYQQTPGQGLQFLFEYFSETQRNKGNFPGRFSGRQFSNSRSEMNVSTLELGDSALYLCASSDTSGKNYNEQFFGPGTRLTVL.

The CDR3 DNA sequence: TGCGCCAGCAGCTTGGCCTTGGGGGGTAATGAAAAACTGTTTTTT. This encodes CASSLALGGNEKLFF. V and J are TRBV5-1 and TRBJ1-4, with D tentatively TRBD1 (5 bases). The V gene's germline CDR1 is SGHRS and CDR2 YFSETQ. V lost 0 bases, J lost 4 bases, and 10 bases lay in between. The CDR3 runs 15 residues.

This rearrangement joins TRBV19 to TRBJ1-5; 10 bases agree with TRBD1. The germline gives CDR1 LNHDA, CDR2 SQIVND (reference sequence). The length of the CDR3 is 17 residues. The V and J ends lost 8 bases and 3 bases, in that order; junction bases with no gene match: 13. The CDR3: CASRGQGISNNNQPQHF. CDR3 sequence (DNA): TGTGCCAGTCGGGGACAGGGGATTAGCAATAACAATCAGCCCCAGCATTTT.

J is TRBJ2-7 and V is TRBV7-8, with D maybe TRBD1 (6 bases). Germline-derived CDR1 and CDR2 are SGHVS and FQNEAQ. The CDR3 totals 14 residues. V lost 4 bases and J 5 bases, leaving 15 bases between the germline ends. CDR3 sequence reads: CASSSPGDMDEQYF. CDR3 DNA: TGTGCCAGCAGCTCGCCAGGGGATATGGACGAGCAGTACTTC.

This chain connects TRBV27 to TRBJ1-6, with 8 nucleotides matching TRBD1. Germline V lookup: CDR1 MNHEY, CDR2 SMNVEV (reference sequence). V lost 2 bases and J lost 8; bases outside the gene matches: 2. The CDR3 runs to 14 residues. DNA for the CDR3: TGTGCCAGCAGTTTACAGGGGGCGTATTCACCCCTCCACTTT. Its protein is CASSLQGAYSPLHF.

The CDR3 loop reads CASSAGTSGSSYEQYF. The CDR3 nucleotides are TGTGCCAGCAGCGCCGGGACTAGCGGAAGCTCCTACGAGCAGTACTTC. The V gene is TRBV9, the J gene TRBJ2-7; 11 nucleotides match TRBD2. Trimming cost V 3 bases and J 0 bases; bases outside gene matches: 5. Germline CDR1 is SGDLS and CDR2 is YYNGEE. This CDR3 is 16 amino acids long.